The rows below give T cell receptor beta chains drawn from one sample of a study of blood T cell repertoires in COVID-19. TCRdb's table, derived via immunoSEQ multiplex PCR, lists solely in-frame clones and lacks some. The repertoire holds roughly 87,000 clones, with around 86% as singletons. Material for sequencing was peripheral blood. The receptors originated from a human donor in a cohort sampled during active COVID-19. The conserved cysteine and the conserved F or W are not part of the CDR3 here. Each record gives: V gene, CDR3 length, D gene, J gene, CDR3 protein. A D gene is named only where the DNA matches it firmly.

>TRBV4-2|13|TRBD2|TRBJ2-1
ASSQASGRGNEQF
>TRBV6-5|14|TRBD2|TRBJ2-1
ASSYSTSGRYNEQF
>TRBV19|13|TRBD1|TRBJ1-4
ASSIRGQRNEKLF
>TRBV5-6|11|-|TRBJ2-7
ASSLVQGYEQY
>TRBV5-6|12|-|TRBJ2-7
ASSPSRQGREQY
>TRBV7-2|11|-|TRBJ2-3
AYRKQGTDTQY
>TRBV12-3/TRBV12-4|11|TRBD1|TRBJ2-1
ASSETGGNEQF
>TRBV5-1|11|-|TRBJ1-1
ASSLVARTEAF
>TRBV11-2|12|-|TRBJ2-2
ASSPNRNTGELF
>TRBV5-1|14|TRBD2|TRBJ2-3
ASSKGTSGPTDTQY
>TRBV5-1|13|TRBD2|TRBJ2-1
ASSSRLAGDNEQF
>TRBV18|13|TRBD1|TRBJ1-2
ASSQSTGGDYGYT
>TRBV7-9|13|-|TRBJ2-7
ASSWGGGGPYEQY
>TRBV3-1/TRBV3-2|12|-|TRBJ2-3
ASSPTLSTDTQY
>TRBV6-4|12|TRBD2|TRBJ2-1
ASKGTASGSEQF
>TRBV7-6|13|-|TRBJ2-3
ASSPRAGNTDTQY
>TRBV3-1/TRBV3-2|15|-|TRBJ2-2
ASSLLPERALPGELF
>TRBV18|15|TRBD1|TRBJ2-7
ASSPPMGTGGPYEQY
>TRBV9|13|-|TRBJ1-6
ASSVGGSYNSPLH
>TRBV7-7|11|-|TRBJ2-3
ASSLEETDTQY
>TRBV7-8|12|TRBD2|TRBJ2-3
ASSYRDYVDTQY
>TRBV6-4|12|TRBD2|TRBJ2-3
ASSERGGTDTQY
>TRBV6-1|12|-|TRBJ2-7
ASSEVRGTYEQY
>TRBV14|15|-|TRBJ1-1
ASSQGLLLRGDTEAF
>TRBV6-2/TRBV6-3|12|TRBD1|TRBJ1-2
ASSYEGAVSGYT
>TRBV4-3|13|-|TRBJ2-3
ASSQDPTVSDTQY
>TRBV11-2|12|-|TRBJ1-2
ASSQGRARGGYT
>TRBV7-9|14|TRBD2|TRBJ2-5
ASSFPLAGNQETQY